This T cell receptor (beta chain) is drawn from a study of cytomegalovirus exposure and HLA in healthy donors. Whole-study findings and limits: The finding came from a later analysis; first-cohort TCR clusters tended to co-occur in the 95 to 150 validation repertoires.

Germline V gene data show CDR1 as MDHEN and CDR2 as SYDVKM. V was trimmed by 2 bases and J by 11 bases, leaving 13 bases between them. This CDR3 region has 13 residues. Concerning this clone itself: Its specificity is unknown.

Repertoires were generated with immunoSEQ multiplex PCR, while TCRdb's copy carries only in-frame clones and drops some. The profile covers around 190,000 clones, with roughly nine tenths appearing a single time and about 7.7% taken by the ten largest. The TCR sequence derives from a young man in good health and CMV-seropositive. The sample was PBMCs. The chain recombines TRBV28 with TRBJ1-5; a possible D gene is TRBD1 (5 bases). CDR3 in DNA: TGTGCCAGCAGTTTAGGGGTCAGGGCGGCCCAGCATTTT. Translation: CASSLGVRAAQHF.